These 16 T cell receptor beta chains share one sample of origin, sequenced in a study of blood T cell repertoires in COVID-19. Sequencing was performed with immunoSEQ multiplex PCR; in TCRdb, only in-frame clones are kept and a portion is missing. The table has 450,000 to 500,000 clones, approximately 86% seen once. Material for sequencing was PBMCs or T cells enriched from blood (not recorded which). The receptors derive from a woman under 30 who had recovered from COVID-19.

This clone came up a few times. The V and J genes are TRBV6-5 and TRBJ2-7, with D possibly TRBD1 on 5 matching bases. V was clipped by 4 bases and J by 1 base, with 8 bases between them. Germline CDR1 MNHEY, CDR2 SVGAGI. The CDR3 sequence is 13 residues long. Here the CDR3 DNA reads TGTGCCAGCAGTTTGGGGCAGTCCTACGAGCAGTACTTC. It yields the protein CASSLGQSYEQYF.

The chain carries TRBV9 and TRBJ2-7; 10 positions agree with TRBD2. Trimming at V came to 3 bases and at J to 5 bases, leaving 5 bases not matched to a gene. CDR3 length equals 14 residues. CDR1 and CDR2 from the germline V gene are SGDLS and YYNGEE. CDR3 DNA: TGTGCCAGCAGCGCCGGGACTAGCGCCCACGAGCAGTACTTC. It translates to CASSAGTSAHEQYF.

The gene calls are TRBV3-1 (or the pseudogene TRBV3-2) and TRBJ1-1; possibly TRBD1 for D (5 bases). The CDR3 is 12 residues long. Germline V gives CDR1 LGHDT, CDR2 YNNKEL (reference sequence). V lost 1 base and J 8 bases, leaving 8 bases between the germline ends. CDR3 DNA sequence: TGTGCCAGCAGCCAAGGAAGACAGGAAGCTTTCTTT. Residues: CASSQGRQEAFF.

CDR3 DNA sequence: TGTGCCAGCAGCTTTACCGTCGGACGGGAGGGTGGAAACACCATATATTTT. Its protein is CASSFTVGREGGNTIYF. The V gene is TRBV5-5, the J gene TRBJ1-3; no reliable D call. Germline V gene sequence: CDR1 SGHKS, CDR2 YYEKEE (reference sequence). Trimming took 2 bases from V and 3 from J, leaving 18 bases between them. The CDR3 consists of 17 residues.

V usage is TRBV19 and J usage is TRBJ1-1, with D tentatively TRBD1 (5 bases). The CDR3 length is 15 residues. Germline CDR1 is LNHDA and CDR2 is SQIVND (reference sequence). V lost 5 bases and J 0 bases, leaving 13 bases between the germline ends. CDR3 loop: CASSLPTVLNTEAFF. The CDR3 DNA sequence: TGTGCCAGTAGTCTGCCGACAGTCCTGAACACTGAAGCTTTCTTT.

J is TRBJ2-1 and V is TRBV4-1, with TRBD2 identical over 14 bases. The CDR3 spans 17 residues. J gave up 4 bases and V 3 bases, and 5 bases lay outside the gene matches. CDR1 and CDR2 (germline): MGHRA, YSYEKL. Written as DNA, the CDR3 is TGCGCCAGCAGCCACCGGGGACTAGCGGGAGAATACAATGAGCAGTTCTTC. Translated, it gives CASSHRGLAGEYNEQFF.

This chain connects TRBV25-1 to TRBJ2-3; D may be TRBD2 (7 bases). Germline V lookup: CDR1 MGHDK, CDR2 SYGVNS. The CDR3 extends over 12 amino acids. V was cut by 6 bases and J by 7 bases, with 11 bases left in between. The CDR3 region has the DNA TGTGCCAGCAGAGAGGGGGGGAATACGCAGTATTTT. Its translation is CASREGGNTQYF.

The chain is built from TRBV9 and TRBJ1-3; TRBD1 might be the D (5 bases). Germline V gives CDR1 SGDLS, CDR2 YYNGEE. The CDR3 sequence is 17 residues long. The V gene lost 3 bases and the J gene lost 5 bases, with 21 bases spanning the gap. The DNA of the CDR3 is TGTGCCAGCAGCGCGAAGGGGCAGCTCCAATACAGAAACACCATATATTTT. Amino acid sequence: CASSAKGQLQYRNTIYF.

V is TRBV12-3 or TRBV12-4 and J is TRBJ1-1; TRBD1 is a possible D gene (5 bases). V lost 7 bases and J lost 3, with 6 bases in between. The CDR3 spans 11 residues. The CDR3 region is CASIGDTEAFF. The CDR3 DNA is TGTGCCAGCATAGGGGACACTGAAGCTTTCTTT.

The rearrangement links TRBV19 to TRBJ2-7; D call uncertain. CDR3 length equals 10 residues. V was pared by 10 bases and J by 3 bases, with 7 bases between. CDR1 and CDR2 from the germline V gene are LNHDA and SQIVND (reference sequence). CDR3 protein: CAIPIYEQYF. CDR3 nucleotides: TGTGCCATTCCAATCTACGAGCAGTACTTC.

V and J are TRBV5-1 and TRBJ2-4, with unresolved D. CDR1 SGHRS and CDR2 YFSETQ come from the germline V gene. The CDR3 consists of 13 residues. V was trimmed by 5 bases and J by 8 bases, leaving 14 bases between them. The CDR3 coding sequence is TGCGCCAGCAGTCTTGATCACGGAGACATTCAGTACTTC. Its protein is CASSLDHGDIQYF.

This chain uses TRBV6-5 with TRBJ2-7; possibly TRBD2 for D (6 bases). The V gene's germline CDR1 is MNHEY and CDR2 SVGAGI. The CDR3 spans 15 residues. V was shortened by 7 bases and J by 4 bases, with 20 bases between the two germline ends. CDR3 region: CASKRNGGGNYEQYF. CDR3 sequence (DNA): TGTGCCAGCAAAAGGAATGGTGGAGGGAATTACGAGCAGTACTTC.

The rearrangement joins TRBV12-2 to TRBJ1-5; the table calls TRBD1, which could not be checked here. TRBV12-2 represents a pseudogene. The CDR3 is 18 amino acids. The CDR3 region has the DNA TGTGCAAGTCGCTTAGCGGGAGAGGTGACAGGGGGGAATCAGCCCCAGCATTTT. Translated: CASRLAGEVTGGNQPQHF.

The J gene is TRBJ2-3, the V gene TRBV2, with 7 nucleotides matching TRBD1. The trim removed 6 bases at V and 6 bases at J, leaving 9 bases unmatched. Germline V CDR1 and CDR2: SNHLY, FYNNEI. The CDR3 is 14 residues long. The CDR3 sequence is CASRRQGYADTQYF. The CDR3 DNA reads as TGTGCCAGCAGACGACAGGGTTACGCGGATACGCAGTATTTT.

This clone has a single count. This chain joins TRBV11-2 and TRBJ2-3; D is unresolved. In germline, CDR1 is SGHAT, CDR2 FQNNGV. The CDR3 runs to 12 residues. Trimming left V 5 bases short and J 1 base short, with 4 bases between. The CDR3 spells CASSPGTDTQYF. In nucleotides, the CDR3 is TGTGCCAGCAGCCCCGGCACAGATACGCAGTATTTT.

This clone was seen once. The V and J genes are TRBV15 and TRBJ2-2, with 11 bases aligning to TRBD1. Germline V gene sequence: CDR1 LNHNV, CDR2 YYDKDF (reference sequence). The CDR3 runs 13 residues. V shed 8 bases, J shed 5 bases, and the junction held 1 base outside the gene matches. The CDR3 region is CATGQGATGELFF. CDR3 DNA: TGTGCCACCGGACAGGGGGCGACCGGGGAGCTGTTTTTT.